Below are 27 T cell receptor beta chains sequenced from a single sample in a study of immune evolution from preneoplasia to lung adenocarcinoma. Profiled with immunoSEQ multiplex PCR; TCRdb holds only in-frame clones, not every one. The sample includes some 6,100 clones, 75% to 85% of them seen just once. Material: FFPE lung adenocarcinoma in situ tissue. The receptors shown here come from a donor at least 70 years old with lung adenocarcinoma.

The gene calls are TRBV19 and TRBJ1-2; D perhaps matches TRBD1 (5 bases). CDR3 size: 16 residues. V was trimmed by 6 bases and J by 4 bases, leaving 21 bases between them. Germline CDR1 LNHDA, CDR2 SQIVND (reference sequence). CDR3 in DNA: TGTGCCAGTAGCGCCTCGCGCGGAGGGGACCTCTATGGCTACACCTTC. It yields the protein CASSASRGGDLYGYTF.

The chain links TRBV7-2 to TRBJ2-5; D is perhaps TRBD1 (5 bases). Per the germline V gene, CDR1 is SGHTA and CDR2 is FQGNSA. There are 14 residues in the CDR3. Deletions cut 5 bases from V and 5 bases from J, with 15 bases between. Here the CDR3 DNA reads TGTGCCAGCAGCGACCGAAGGGGTCAGGAGACCCAGTACTTC. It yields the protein CASSDRRGQETQYF.

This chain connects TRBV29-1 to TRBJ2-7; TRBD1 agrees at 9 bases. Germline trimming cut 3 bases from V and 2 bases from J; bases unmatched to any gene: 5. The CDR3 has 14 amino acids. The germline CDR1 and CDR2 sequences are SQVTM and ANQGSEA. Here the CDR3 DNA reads TGCAGCGTTGACGGGACAGGGCTCCCCTACGAGCAGTACTTC. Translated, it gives CSVDGTGLPYEQYF.

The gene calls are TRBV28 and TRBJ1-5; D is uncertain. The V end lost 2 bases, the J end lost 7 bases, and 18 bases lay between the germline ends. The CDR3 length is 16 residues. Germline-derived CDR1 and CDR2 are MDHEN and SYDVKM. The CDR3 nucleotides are TGTGCCAGCAGTTTAGCCGACATGGGATTAGTCCAGCCCCAGCATTTT. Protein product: CASSLADMGLVQPQHF.

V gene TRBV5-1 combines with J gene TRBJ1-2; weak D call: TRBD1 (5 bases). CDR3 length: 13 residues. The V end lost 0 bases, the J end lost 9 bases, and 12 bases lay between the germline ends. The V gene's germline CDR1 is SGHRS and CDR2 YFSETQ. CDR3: CASSLGQGGSYTF. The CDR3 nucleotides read TGCGCCAGCAGCTTGGGGCAGGGAGGGAGCTACACCTTC. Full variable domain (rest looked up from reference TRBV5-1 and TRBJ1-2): KAGVTQTPRYLIKTRGQQVTLSCSPISGHRSVSWYQQTPGQGLQFLFEYFSETQRNKGNFPGRFSGRQFSNSRSEMNVSTLELGDSALYLCASSLGQGGSYTFGSGTRLTVV.

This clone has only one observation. CDR3 DNA sequence: TGCGCCAGCAGCTTACTGACTACCGGGGAGCTGTTTTTT. It translates to CASSLLTTGELFF. The J gene is TRBJ2-2, the V gene TRBV5-1; D not certain. The length of the CDR3 is 13 residues. CDR1 and CDR2 (germline): SGHRS, YFSETQ. The V gene lost 2 bases and the J gene lost 5 bases, with 7 bases spanning the gap. The variable domain in full, completed from reference TRBV5-1 and TRBJ2-2, reads KAGVTQTPRYLIKTRGQQVTLSCSPISGHRSVSWYQQTPGQGLQFLFEYFSETQRNKGNFPGRFSGRQFSNSRSEMNVSTLELGDSALYLCASSLLTTGELFFGEGSRLTVL.

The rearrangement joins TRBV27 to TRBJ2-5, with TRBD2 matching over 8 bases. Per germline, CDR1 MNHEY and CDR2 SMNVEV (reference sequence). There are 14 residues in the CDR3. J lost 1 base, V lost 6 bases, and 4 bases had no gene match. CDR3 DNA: TGTGCCAGCAGAAGTACTAGCGGCCAAGAGACCCAGTACTTC. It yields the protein CASRSTSGQETQYF.

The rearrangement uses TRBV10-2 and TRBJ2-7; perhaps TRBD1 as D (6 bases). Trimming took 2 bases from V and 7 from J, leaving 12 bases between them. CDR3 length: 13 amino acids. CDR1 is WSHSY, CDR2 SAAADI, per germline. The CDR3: CASSETSQGEQYF. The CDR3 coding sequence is TGCGCCAGCAGTGAGACCTCTCAGGGGGAGCAGTACTTC.

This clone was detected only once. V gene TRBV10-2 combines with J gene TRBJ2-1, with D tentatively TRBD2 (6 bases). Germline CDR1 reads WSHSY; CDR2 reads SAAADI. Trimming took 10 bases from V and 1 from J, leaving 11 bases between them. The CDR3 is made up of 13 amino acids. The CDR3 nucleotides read TGCGCCACCAGCCGGGGGTCCTACAATGAGCAGTTCTTC. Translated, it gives CATSRGSYNEQFF.

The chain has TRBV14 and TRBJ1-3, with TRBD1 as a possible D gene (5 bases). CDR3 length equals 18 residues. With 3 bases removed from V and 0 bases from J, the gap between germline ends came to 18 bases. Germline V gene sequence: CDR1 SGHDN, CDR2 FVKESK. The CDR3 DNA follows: TGTGCCAGCAGCCACCCTGCTGGGGGGTATTACTCTGGAAACACCATATATTTT. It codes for CASSHPAGGYYSGNTIYF.

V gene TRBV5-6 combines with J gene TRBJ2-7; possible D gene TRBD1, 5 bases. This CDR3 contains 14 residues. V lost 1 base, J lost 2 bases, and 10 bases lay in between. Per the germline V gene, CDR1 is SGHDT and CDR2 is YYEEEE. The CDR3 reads CASSLQGGAYEQYF. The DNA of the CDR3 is TGTGCCAGCAGCTTGCAGGGCGGAGCCTACGAGCAGTACTTC.

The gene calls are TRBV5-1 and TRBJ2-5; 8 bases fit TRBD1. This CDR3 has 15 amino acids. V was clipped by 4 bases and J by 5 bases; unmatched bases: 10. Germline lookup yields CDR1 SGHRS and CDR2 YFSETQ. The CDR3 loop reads CASSPVQGAQETQYF. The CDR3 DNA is TGCGCCAGCAGCCCCGTTCAGGGGGCGCAGGAGACCCAGTACTTC.

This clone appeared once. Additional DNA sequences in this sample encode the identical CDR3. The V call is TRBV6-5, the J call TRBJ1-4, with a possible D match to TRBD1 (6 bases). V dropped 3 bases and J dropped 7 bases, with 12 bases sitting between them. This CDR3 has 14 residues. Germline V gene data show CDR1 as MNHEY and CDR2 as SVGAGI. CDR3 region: CASSYSGGGEKLFF. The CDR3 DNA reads TGTGCCAGCAGTTATTCGGGGGGCGGTGAAAAACTGTTTTTT.

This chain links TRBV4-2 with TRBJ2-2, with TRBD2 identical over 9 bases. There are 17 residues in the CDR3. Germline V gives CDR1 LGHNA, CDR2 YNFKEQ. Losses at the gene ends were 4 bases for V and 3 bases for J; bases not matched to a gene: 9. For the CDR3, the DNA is TGTGCCAGCAGCCCTGAGTCTAGCGGGATAGACACCGGGGAGCTGTTTTTT. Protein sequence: CASSPESSGIDTGELFF.

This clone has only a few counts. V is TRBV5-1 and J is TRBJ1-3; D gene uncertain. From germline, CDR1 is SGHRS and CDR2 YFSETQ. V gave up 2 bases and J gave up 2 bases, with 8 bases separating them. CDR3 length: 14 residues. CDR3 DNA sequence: TGCGCCAGCAGCTTATCAGGAACTGGAAACACCATATATTTT. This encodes CASSLSGTGNTIYF.

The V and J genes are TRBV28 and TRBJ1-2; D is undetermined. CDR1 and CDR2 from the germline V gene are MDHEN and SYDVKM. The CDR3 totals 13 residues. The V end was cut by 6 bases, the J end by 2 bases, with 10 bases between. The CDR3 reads CASRLNPNYGYTF. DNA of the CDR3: TGTGCCAGCAGACTTAACCCAAACTATGGCTACACCTTC.

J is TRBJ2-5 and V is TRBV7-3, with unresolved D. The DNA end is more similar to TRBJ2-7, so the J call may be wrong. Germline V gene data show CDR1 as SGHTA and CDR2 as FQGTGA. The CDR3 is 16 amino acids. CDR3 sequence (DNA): TGTGCCAGCAGCCCCCTCAAACGGACCTTCTCCTACGAGCAGTACTTC. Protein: CASSPLKRTFSYEQYF.

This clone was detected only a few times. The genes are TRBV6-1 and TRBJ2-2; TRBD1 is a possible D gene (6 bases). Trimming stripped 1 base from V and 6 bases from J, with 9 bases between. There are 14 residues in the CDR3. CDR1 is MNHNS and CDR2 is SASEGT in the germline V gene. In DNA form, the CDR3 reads TGTGCCAGCAGTGAAGACCACAGGGCCGGGGAGCTGTTTTTT. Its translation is CASSEDHRAGELFF.

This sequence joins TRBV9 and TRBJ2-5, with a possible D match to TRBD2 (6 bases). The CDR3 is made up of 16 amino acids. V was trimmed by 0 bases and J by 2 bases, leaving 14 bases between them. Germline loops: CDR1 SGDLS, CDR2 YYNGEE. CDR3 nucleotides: TGTGCCAGCAGCGTAGCGCTCGGGGGTGCTCAAGAGACCCAGTACTTC. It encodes CASSVALGGAQETQYF.

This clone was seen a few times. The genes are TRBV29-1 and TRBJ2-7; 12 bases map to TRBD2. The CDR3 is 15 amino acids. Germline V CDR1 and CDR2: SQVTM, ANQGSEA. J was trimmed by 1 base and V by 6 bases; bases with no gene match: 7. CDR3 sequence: CSVRPTSGRSYEQYF. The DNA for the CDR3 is TGCAGCGTCCGTCCGACTAGCGGGAGATCCTACGAGCAGTACTTC.

The CDR3 protein is CSADHQETQYF. CDR3 DNA: TGCAGTGCTGACCACCAAGAGACCCAGTACTTC. This chain connects TRBV20-1 to TRBJ2-5; D gene unclear. CDR3 size: 11 residues. V was cut by 5 bases and J by 0 bases, with 4 bases left in between. Germline V CDR1 and CDR2: DFQATT, SNEGSKA (reference sequence).

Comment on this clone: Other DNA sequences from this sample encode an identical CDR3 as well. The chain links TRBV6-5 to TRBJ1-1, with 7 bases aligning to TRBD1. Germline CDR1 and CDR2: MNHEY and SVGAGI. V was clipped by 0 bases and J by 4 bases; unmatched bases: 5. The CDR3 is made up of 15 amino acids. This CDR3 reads CASSYSQGFGTEAFF. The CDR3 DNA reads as TGTGCCAGCAGTTACTCACAGGGGTTTGGCACTGAAGCTTTCTTT.

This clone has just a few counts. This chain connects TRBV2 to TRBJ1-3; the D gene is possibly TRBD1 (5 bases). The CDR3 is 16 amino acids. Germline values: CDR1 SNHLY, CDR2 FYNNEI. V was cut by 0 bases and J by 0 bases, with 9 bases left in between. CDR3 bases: TGTGCCAGCAGTGAAGCCTCAGGGCTCTCTGGAAACACCATATATTTT. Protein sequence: CASSEASGLSGNTIYF.

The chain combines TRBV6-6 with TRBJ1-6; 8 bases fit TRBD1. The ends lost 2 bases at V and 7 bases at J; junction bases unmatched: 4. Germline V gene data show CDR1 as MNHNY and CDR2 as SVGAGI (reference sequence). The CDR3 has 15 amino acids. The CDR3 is CASSYPGQDNSPLHF. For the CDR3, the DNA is TGTGCCAGCAGTTACCCGGGACAGGACAATTCACCCCTCCACTTT.

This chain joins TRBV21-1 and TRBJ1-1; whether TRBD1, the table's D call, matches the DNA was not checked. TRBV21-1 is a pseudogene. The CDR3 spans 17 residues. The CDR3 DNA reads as TGTGCCAGCCCTCCGGGACAGAGACCTCAATGTTGCACTGAAGCTTTCTTT. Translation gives CASPPGQRPQCCTEAFF.

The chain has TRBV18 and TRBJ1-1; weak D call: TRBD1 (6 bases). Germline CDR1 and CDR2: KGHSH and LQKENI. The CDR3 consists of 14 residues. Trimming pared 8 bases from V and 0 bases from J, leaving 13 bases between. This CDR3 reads CASTYTGLNTEAFF. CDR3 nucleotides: TGTGCCAGCACTTATACAGGGTTGAACACTGAAGCTTTCTTT.

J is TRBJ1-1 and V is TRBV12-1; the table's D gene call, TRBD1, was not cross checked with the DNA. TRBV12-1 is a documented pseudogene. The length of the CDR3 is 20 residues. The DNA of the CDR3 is TGTGCCAGCAGCATAGCAGGGACAGGGGGAGGTTTTTCGGTGGACACTGAAGCTTTCTTT. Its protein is CASSIAGTGGGFSVDTEAFF.